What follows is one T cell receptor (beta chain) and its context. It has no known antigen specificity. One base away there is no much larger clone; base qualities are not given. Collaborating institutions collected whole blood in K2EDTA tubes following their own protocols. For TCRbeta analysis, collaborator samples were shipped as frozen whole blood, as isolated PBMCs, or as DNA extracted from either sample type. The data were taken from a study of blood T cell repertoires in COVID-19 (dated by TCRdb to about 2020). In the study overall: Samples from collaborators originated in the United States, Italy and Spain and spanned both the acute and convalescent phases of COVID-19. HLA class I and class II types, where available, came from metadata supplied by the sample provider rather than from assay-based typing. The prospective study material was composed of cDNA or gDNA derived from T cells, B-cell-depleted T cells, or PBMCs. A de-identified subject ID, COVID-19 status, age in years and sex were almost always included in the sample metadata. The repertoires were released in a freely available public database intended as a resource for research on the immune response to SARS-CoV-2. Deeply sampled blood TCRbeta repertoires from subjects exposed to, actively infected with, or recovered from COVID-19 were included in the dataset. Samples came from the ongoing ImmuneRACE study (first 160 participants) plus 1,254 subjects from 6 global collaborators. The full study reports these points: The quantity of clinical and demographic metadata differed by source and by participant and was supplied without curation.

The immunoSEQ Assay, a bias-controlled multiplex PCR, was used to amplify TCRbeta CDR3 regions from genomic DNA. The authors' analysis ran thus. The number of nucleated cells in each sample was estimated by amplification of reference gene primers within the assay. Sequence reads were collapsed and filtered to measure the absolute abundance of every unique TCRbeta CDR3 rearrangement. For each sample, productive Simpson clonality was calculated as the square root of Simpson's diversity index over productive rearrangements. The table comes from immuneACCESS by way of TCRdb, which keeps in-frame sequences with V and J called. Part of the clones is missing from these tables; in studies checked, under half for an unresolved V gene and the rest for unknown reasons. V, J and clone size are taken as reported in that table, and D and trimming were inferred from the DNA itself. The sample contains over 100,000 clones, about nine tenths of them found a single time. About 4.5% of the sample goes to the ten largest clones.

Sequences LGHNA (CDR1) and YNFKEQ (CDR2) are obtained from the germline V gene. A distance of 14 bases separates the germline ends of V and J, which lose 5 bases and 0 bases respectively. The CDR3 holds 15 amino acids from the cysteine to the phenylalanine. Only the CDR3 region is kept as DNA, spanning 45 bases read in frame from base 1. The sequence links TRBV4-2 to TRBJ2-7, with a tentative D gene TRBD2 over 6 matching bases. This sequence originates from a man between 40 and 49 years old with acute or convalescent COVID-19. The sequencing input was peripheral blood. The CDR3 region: CASSSGDSFSYEQYF. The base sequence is TGTGCCAGCAGCTCCGGGGACTCTTTCTCCTACGAGCAGTACTTC.